These 30 T cell receptor beta chains share one sample of origin, sequenced in a study of technical replicates of blood from a handful of donors. Only in-frame clones appear in the TCRdb table, and some are missing; sequencing was by immunoSEQ multiplex PCR. The sample lists around 70,000 clones; nearly 98% were seen once. The sequencing input was T cells isolated from PBMCs. The receptors were sampled from a human donor in good health.

This clone has a single count. V and J are TRBV5-1 and TRBJ2-7; TRBD1 is a possible D gene (5 bases). This CDR3 has 15 amino acids. Trimming stripped 1 base from V and 0 bases from J, with 11 bases between. Germline CDR1 reads SGHRS; CDR2 reads YFSETQ. DNA for the CDR3: TGCGCCAGCAGCTTGATTCCGCAGGGCTCCTACGAGCAGTACTTC. Residues: CASSLIPQGSYEQYF.

This sequence joins TRBV10-2 and TRBJ2-3; 11 bases line up with TRBD2. J gave up 5 bases and V 6 bases, and 10 bases lay outside the gene matches. Germline CDR1 WSHSY, CDR2 SAAADI. There are 16 residues in the CDR3. CDR3 in amino acids: CASSPVLLAGEDTQYF. The CDR3 bases are TGCGCCAGCAGCCCCGTCCTACTAGCGGGAGAAGATACGCAGTATTTT.

The V and J genes are TRBV5-1 and TRBJ1-1; 7 bases fit TRBD1. This CDR3 has 18 amino acids. Germline loops: CDR1 SGHRS, CDR2 YFSETQ. V trimming: 4 bases; J trimming: 1 base; junction bases outside the gene matches: 16. The CDR3 region is CASSRLGGQFSTNTEAFF. In nucleotides, the CDR3 is TGCGCCAGCAGCCGCTTGGGGGGACAGTTTTCAACGAACACTGAAGCTTTCTTT.

The chain carries TRBV6-5 and TRBJ2-7; D may be TRBD1 (6 bases). Trimming took off 8 bases at V and 4 bases at J, with 12 bases between the two ends. Germline V CDR1 and CDR2: MNHEY, SVGAGI. This CDR3 is built from 12 residues. The CDR3 region has the DNA TGTGCCAGCGGAACACAGGGTTACGAGCAGTACTTC. This translates into CASGTQGYEQYF.

This chain joins TRBV14 and TRBJ2-5, with D possibly matching TRBD1 (5 bases). This CDR3 is built from 15 residues. CDR1 and CDR2 from the germline V gene are SGHDN and FVKESK. V lost 3 bases and J 1 base, leaving 12 bases between the germline ends. This chain's CDR3 is CASSQKDTSQETQYF. CDR3 nucleotide sequence: TGTGCCAGCAGCCAGAAGGACACCTCCCAAGAGACCCAGTACTTC.

CDR3 bases: TGTGCCAGCAGTTCTCCAGGGGGCGCAGGGGAGACCCAGTACTTC. Its protein product is CASSSPGGAGETQYF. The rearrangement uses TRBV28 and TRBJ2-5; 8 positions agree with TRBD1. The CDR3 has 15 amino acids. J lost 5 bases, V lost 4 bases, and 9 bases had no gene match. Per germline, CDR1 MDHEN and CDR2 SYDVKM. Complete variable domain (other parts from reference TRBV28 and TRBJ2-5): DVKVTQSSRYLVKRTGEKVFLECVQDMDHENMFWYRQDPGLGLRLIYFSYDVKMKEKGDIPEGYSVSREKKERFSLILESASTNQTSMYLCASSSPGGAGETQYFGPGTRLLVL.

This chain links TRBV7-5 with TRBJ2-2; the table's D call, TRBD1, has no DNA check behind it. TRBV7-5 is deemed a pseudogene. The CDR3 sequence is 16 residues long. In DNA form, the CDR3 reads TGTGTCAGAAGCTGGCGAAGGGGGCCAAACACCGGGGAGCTGTTTTTT. Translation gives CVRSWRRGPNTGELFF.

The J gene is TRBJ2-2, the V gene TRBV5-4; 9 bases fit TRBD1. CDR1 SGHNT and CDR2 YYREEE come from the germline V gene (reference sequence). The trim removed 2 bases at V and 3 bases at J, leaving 2 bases unmatched. The CDR3 covers 15 residues. Here the CDR3 DNA reads TGTGCCAGCAGCTTCTGGACAGGGGACACCGGGGAGCTGTTTTTT. Translating gives CASSFWTGDTGELFF. The variable domain in full, with the rest retrieved from reference TRBV5-4 and TRBJ2-2, is ETGVTQSPTHLIKTRGQQVTLRCSSQSGHNTVSWYQQALGQGPQFIFQYYREEENGRGNFPPRFSGLQFPNYSSELNVNALELDDSALYLCASSFWTGDTGELFFGEGSRLTVL.

The chain couples TRBV14 to TRBJ1-2, with D possibly TRBD1 on 5 matching bases. Per the germline V gene, CDR1 is SGHDN and CDR2 is FVKESK. CDR3 length equals 16 residues. V was trimmed by 3 bases and J by 6 bases, leaving 20 bases between them. CDR3 sequence reads: CASSQGGRPGSDGYTF. In DNA, the CDR3 is TGTGCCAGCAGCCAGGGGGGGAGGCCGGGTTCGGATGGCTACACCTTC.

The rearrangement joins TRBV6-1 to TRBJ2-1, with TRBD2 matching 7 bases. J was trimmed by 5 bases and V by 4 bases; bases with no gene match: 8. This CDR3 is built from 15 residues. CDR1 is MNHNS, CDR2 SASEGT, per germline. CDR3 in amino acids: CASSGGLLPDNEQFF. The DNA for the CDR3 is TGTGCCAGCAGTGGGGGACTACTCCCTGACAATGAGCAGTTCTTC.

The genes are TRBV7-9 and TRBJ1-4; D not certain. Germline CDR1 and CDR2: SEHNR and FQNEAQ (reference sequence). V lost 2 bases and J 6 bases, leaving 13 bases between the germline ends. The CDR3 loop spans 15 amino acids. CDR3 DNA: TGTGCCAGCAGCTTACGGATTACCGGGGATGAAAAACTGTTTTTT. It encodes CASSLRITGDEKLFF.

The V call is TRBV30, the J call TRBJ1-4, with D possibly being TRBD1 (5 bases). The germline gives CDR1 GTSNPN, CDR2 SVGIG (reference sequence). This CDR3 contains 14 residues. CDR3 loop: CAGGRASKREKLFF. For the CDR3, the DNA is TGTGCTGGGGGGAGGGCCTCGAAACGGGAAAAACTGTTTTTT.

The rearrangement joins TRBV7-6 to TRBJ2-3, with D unresolved. CDR1 is SGHVS and CDR2 is FNYEAQ in the germline V gene. V was cut by 1 base and J by 3 bases, with 5 bases left in between. This CDR3 comprises 13 residues. CDR3: CASSLGATDTQYF. Written as DNA, the CDR3 is TGTGCCAGCAGCTTAGGGGCGACAGATACGCAGTATTTT.

The chain links TRBV5-6 to TRBJ1-1, with D unclear. The CDR3 consists of 12 residues. The ends were cut back, 2 bases at V and 4 bases at J, with 6 bases in the middle. CDR1 is SGHDT and CDR2 is YYEEEE in the germline V gene. The CDR3 sequence: CASSFGRTEAFF. CDR3 sequence (DNA): TGTGCCAGCAGCTTCGGTCGCACTGAAGCTTTCTTT.

The J gene is TRBJ2-7, the V gene TRBV4-1, with 10 bases that match TRBD2. The CDR3 has 14 residues. CDR1 and CDR2 from the germline V gene are MGHRA and YSYEKL. Trimming took 2 bases from V and 7 from J; bases not matched to a gene: 5. CDR3: CASSQWKTSGEQYF. The CDR3 DNA is TGCGCCAGCAGCCAATGGAAGACTAGCGGGGAGCAGTACTTC.

CDR3 DNA sequence: TGTGCCAGCAGCCAAGATCCCGCCCGGGCAGGGGATCAGCCCCAGCATTTT. Amino acid sequence: CASSQDPARAGDQPQHF. The rearrangement links TRBV4-2 to TRBJ1-5; a possible D gene is TRBD1 (6 bases). The CDR3 runs to 17 residues. CDR1 LGHNA and CDR2 YNFKEQ come from the germline V gene. V lost 0 bases to trimming and J lost 5 bases, with 17 bases between them.

The CDR3 reads CAWTPGGGGYTF. Here the CDR3 DNA reads TGTGCCTGGACCCCGGGGGGCGGTGGCTACACCTTC. V is TRBV30 and J is TRBJ1-2, with a weak D call TRBD1 (6 bases). Germline values: CDR1 GTSNPN, CDR2 SVGIG (reference sequence). This CDR3 region has 12 residues. The V and J ends lost 4 bases and 7 bases respectively, with 13 bases between them.

This rearrangement joins TRBV10-1 to TRBJ2-1; 14 bases match TRBD2. Germline CDR1 WNHNN, CDR2 SYGVQD (reference sequence). The J segment lost 8 bases and the V segment lost 6 bases, leaving 12 bases of the junction unmatched. This CDR3 region has 17 residues. For the CDR3, the DNA is TGCGCCAGCAGCCCTCGACTAGCGGGAGGGCCAGTTGATGAGCAGTTCTTC. Its translation is CASSPRLAGGPVDEQFF.

This rearrangement joins TRBV9 to TRBJ2-3, with 10 positions matching TRBD2. Germline values: CDR1 SGDLS, CDR2 YYNGEE. The CDR3 length is 16 residues. V lost 0 bases, J lost 6 bases, and 7 bases stayed unmatched. The chain's CDR3 is CASSVGLAGVADTQYF. CDR3 in DNA: TGTGCCAGCAGCGTAGGCCTAGCGGGAGTGGCCGATACGCAGTATTTT.

The gene calls are TRBV5-1 and TRBJ2-2, with a possible D match to TRBD2 (6 bases). Germline lookup yields CDR1 SGHRS and CDR2 YFSETQ. The V gene lost 4 bases and the J gene lost 0 bases, with 10 bases spanning the gap. The CDR3 spans 15 residues. CDR3 loop: CASSEGGTNTGELFF. The CDR3 DNA sequence: TGCGCCAGCAGCGAGGGAGGTACGAACACCGGGGAGCTGTTTTTT.

CDR3 protein: CASRKDRGSGQYF. CDR3 DNA: TGTGCCAGCAGAAAGGACAGGGGATCAGGGCAGTACTTC. This chain joins TRBV6-1 and TRBJ2-7; 9 bases are a match to TRBD1. The CDR3 length is 13 residues. With 6 bases clipped from V and 9 bases from J, the junction kept 9 bases outside the gene matches. Germline CDR1 and CDR2: MNHNS and SASEGT.

This clone was counted once. The rearrangement uses TRBV6-5 and TRBJ2-7; a weak D match, TRBD1 (6 bases). Between the trimmed V and J ends, which lost 0 bases and 3 bases, there was a span of 12 bases. This CDR3 spans 15 amino acids. Germline-derived CDR1 and CDR2 are MNHEY and SVGAGI. Here the CDR3 reads CASSYSVTGNYEQYF. The CDR3 coding sequence is TGTGCCAGCAGTTACTCAGTGACAGGTAACTACGAGCAGTACTTC.

This sequence joins TRBV11-3 and TRBJ2-3; 8 bases are a match to TRBD2. The V and J ends lost 5 bases and 1 base, in that order; junction bases with no gene match: 8. The CDR3 is 16 residues long. Germline CDR1 SGHNT, CDR2 YENEEA. The CDR3 nucleotides read TGTGCCAGCAGCCCCCTCAGCGGGGGTCGCACAGATACGCAGTATTTT. This gives the protein CASSPLSGGRTDTQYF.

The chain carries TRBV4-1 and TRBJ2-1; 13 nucleotides align to TRBD2. CDR1 and CDR2 (germline): MGHRA, YSYEKL. Losses at the gene ends were 1 base for V and 0 bases for J; bases not matched to a gene: 3. This CDR3 spans 18 amino acids. CDR3 sequence: CASSQGLAGGGSYNEQFF. The CDR3 DNA follows: TGCGCCAGCAGCCAAGGACTAGCGGGAGGTGGCTCCTACAATGAGCAGTTCTTC.

The table lists this clone with a count of one. V gene TRBV2 combines with J gene TRBJ1-1; a weak D match, TRBD1 (6 bases). V lost 6 bases and J lost 7, with 18 bases in between. Germline values: CDR1 SNHLY, CDR2 FYNNEI. The CDR3 is 14 residues long. CDR3 region: CASSSEGVAREAFF. In nucleotides, the CDR3 is TGTGCCAGCAGCTCTGAGGGGGTTGCACGTGAAGCTTTCTTT.

The chain couples TRBV6-4 to TRBJ1-3, with D perhaps matching TRBD1 (6 bases). V shed 6 bases and J shed 1 base, with 19 bases lying between them. The CDR3 contains 17 residues. The germline V gene encodes CDR1 MRHNA and CDR2 SNTAGT. The CDR3: CASRTGTHQNSGNTIYF. The CDR3 DNA is TGTGCCAGCAGGACCGGGACACACCAAAATTCTGGAAACACCATATATTTT.

This chain joins TRBV5-1 and TRBJ2-2; D is uncertain. Trimming left V 0 bases short and J 1 base short, with 7 bases between. The CDR3 is made up of 15 amino acids. Looked up from germline, CDR1 is SGHRS and CDR2 is YFSETQ. CDR3 protein: CASSLDSQNTGELFF. CDR3 coding DNA: TGCGCCAGCAGCTTGGACAGCCAGAACACCGGGGAGCTGTTTTTT.

A single count supports this clone. This chain connects TRBV6-5 to TRBJ1-3; D is unclear. Trimming pared 2 bases from V and 0 bases from J, leaving 2 bases between. The CDR3 has 13 residues. The germline V gene encodes CDR1 MNHEY and CDR2 SVGAGI. CDR3 residues: CASSYHSGNTIYF. In DNA, the CDR3 is TGTGCCAGCAGTTACCACTCTGGAAACACCATATATTTT.

J is TRBJ1-5 and V is TRBV7-9, with D maybe TRBD1 (6 bases). Germline V gene lookup returns CDR1 SEHNR and CDR2 FQNEAQ (reference sequence). The V and J ends lost 5 bases and 3 bases respectively, with 14 bases between them. The CDR3 totals 15 residues. CDR3: CASSATGTTNQPQHF. The CDR3 coding sequence is TGTGCCAGCAGCGCCACAGGGACCACCAATCAGCCCCAGCATTTT.

The V call is TRBV6-6, the J call TRBJ2-3, with 8 bases identical to TRBD1. The germline V gene has CDR1 MNHNY and CDR2 SVGAGI (reference sequence). V was clipped by 7 bases and J by 2 bases; unmatched bases: 5. The CDR3 runs 14 residues. CDR3 protein: CASTGTGLTDTQYF. The CDR3 DNA reads TGTGCCAGCACGGGGACAGGACTCACAGATACGCAGTATTTT.